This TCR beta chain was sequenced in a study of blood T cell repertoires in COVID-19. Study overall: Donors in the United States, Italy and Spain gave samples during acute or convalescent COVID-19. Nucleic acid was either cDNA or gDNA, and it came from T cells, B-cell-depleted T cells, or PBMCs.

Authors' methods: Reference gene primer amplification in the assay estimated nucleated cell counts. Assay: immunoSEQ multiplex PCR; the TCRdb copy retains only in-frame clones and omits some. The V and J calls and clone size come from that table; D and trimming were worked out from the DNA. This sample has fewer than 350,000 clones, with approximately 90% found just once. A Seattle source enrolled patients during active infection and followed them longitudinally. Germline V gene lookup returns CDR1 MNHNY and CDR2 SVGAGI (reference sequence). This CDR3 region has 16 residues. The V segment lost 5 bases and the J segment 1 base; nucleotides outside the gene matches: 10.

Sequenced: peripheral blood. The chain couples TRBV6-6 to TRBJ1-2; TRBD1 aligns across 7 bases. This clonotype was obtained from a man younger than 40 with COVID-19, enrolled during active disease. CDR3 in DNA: TGTGCCAGCAGTCTCCGACAGGGACATGTTAACTATGGCTACACCTTC. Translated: CASSLRQGHVNYGYTF.